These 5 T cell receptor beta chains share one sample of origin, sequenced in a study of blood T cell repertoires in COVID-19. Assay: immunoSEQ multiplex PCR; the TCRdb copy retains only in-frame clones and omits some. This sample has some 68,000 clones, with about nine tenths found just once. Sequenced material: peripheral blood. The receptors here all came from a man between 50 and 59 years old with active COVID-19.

The CDR3 DNA reads as TGTGCCAGCAGAACCCGGGGGGGACCTAACTATGGCTACACCTTC. Amino acid sequence: CASRTRGGPNYGYTF. This chain connects TRBV11-3 to TRBJ1-2; possible D gene TRBD1, 5 bases. The V gene's germline CDR1 is SGHNT and CDR2 YENEEA. V shed 6 bases and J shed 0 bases, with 14 bases lying between them. The CDR3 sequence is 15 residues long.

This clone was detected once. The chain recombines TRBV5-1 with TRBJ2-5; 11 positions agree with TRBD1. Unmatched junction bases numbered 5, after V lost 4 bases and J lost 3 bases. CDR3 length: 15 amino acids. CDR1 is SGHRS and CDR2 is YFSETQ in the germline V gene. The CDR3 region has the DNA TGCGCCAGCAGCGTAGGACAGGGGGCGAAAGAGACCCAGTACTTC. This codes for CASSVGQGAKETQYF. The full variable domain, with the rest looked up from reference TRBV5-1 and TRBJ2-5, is KAGVTQTPRYLIKTRGQQVTLSCSPISGHRSVSWYQQTPGQGLQFLFEYFSETQRNKGNFPGRFSGRQFSNSRSEMNVSTLELGDSALYLCASSVGQGAKETQYFGPGTRLLVL.

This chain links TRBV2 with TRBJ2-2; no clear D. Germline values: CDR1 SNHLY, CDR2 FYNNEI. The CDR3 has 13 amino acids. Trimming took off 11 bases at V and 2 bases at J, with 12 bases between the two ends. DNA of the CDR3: TGTGCCCTATCCGAACGAAACACCGGGGAGCTGTTTTTT. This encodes CALSERNTGELFF.

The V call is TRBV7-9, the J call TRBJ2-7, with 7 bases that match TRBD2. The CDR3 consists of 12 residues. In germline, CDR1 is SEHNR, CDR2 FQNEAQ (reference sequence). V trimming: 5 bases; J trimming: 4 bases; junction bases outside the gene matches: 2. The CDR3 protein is CASSPGGYEQYF. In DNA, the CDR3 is TGTGCCAGCAGCCCCGGGGGGTACGAGCAGTACTTC. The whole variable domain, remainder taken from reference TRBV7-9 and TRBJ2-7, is DTGVSQNPRHKITKRGQNVTFRCDPISEHNRLYWYRQTLGQGPEFLTYFQNEAQLEKSRLLSDRFSAERPKGSFSTLEIQRTEQGDSAMYLCASSPGGYEQYFGPGTRLTVT.

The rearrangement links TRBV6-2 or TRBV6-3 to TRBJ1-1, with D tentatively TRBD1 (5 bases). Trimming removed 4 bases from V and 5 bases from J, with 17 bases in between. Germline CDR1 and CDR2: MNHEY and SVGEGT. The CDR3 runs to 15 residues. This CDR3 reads CASSFNFFGGTEAFF. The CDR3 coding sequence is TGTGCCAGCAGTTTTAATTTCTTCGGGGGGACTGAAGCTTTCTTT.